These 20 T cell receptor beta chains originate from one sample sequenced in a study of T cell changes during pregnancy in multiple sclerosis. Generated by immunoSEQ multiplex PCR, the TCRdb table keeps only in-frame clones and is missing some. The data hold over 40,000 clones, with 85% to 90% observed a single time. This material consisted of peripheral blood, taken in the second trimester of pregnancy. These receptors were collected from a female donor in good health, enrolled as a control in a pregnancy study.

This chain joins TRBV5-5 and TRBJ1-2, with D unclear. V lost 0 bases and J 3 bases, leaving 6 bases between the germline ends. From germline, CDR1 is SGHKS and CDR2 YYEKEE (reference sequence). The CDR3 contains 13 residues. CDR3 amino acids: CASSLDNYYGYTF. The CDR3 DNA is TGTGCCAGCAGCTTGGACAATTACTATGGCTACACCTTC.

V gene TRBV6-5 combines with J gene TRBJ1-1; a weak D match, TRBD1 (5 bases). The CDR3 loop spans 14 amino acids. Trimming removed 5 bases from V and 3 bases from J, with 13 bases in between. Germline lookup yields CDR1 MNHEY and CDR2 SVGAGI. DNA for the CDR3: TGTGCCAGCAGTCCCAGCGGAGGGGACACTGAAGCTTTCTTT. Amino acid sequence: CASSPSGGDTEAFF.

The J gene is TRBJ1-3, the V gene TRBV19; possibly TRBD1 for D (5 bases). From germline, CDR1 is LNHDA and CDR2 SQIVND (reference sequence). Between the trimmed V and J ends, which lost 5 bases and 4 bases, there was a span of 12 bases. The CDR3 length is 14 residues. The CDR3 coding sequence is TGTGCCAGTAGTTCCAGGGTTGACGGAAACACCATATATTTT. Translation gives CASSSRVDGNTIYF.

V usage is TRBV5-1 and J usage is TRBJ2-5, with TRBD1 as a possible D gene (7 bases). This CDR3 is 16 amino acids long. Between the trimmed V and J ends, which lost 1 base and 0 bases, there was a span of 13 bases. Germline assignment: CDR1 SGHRS and CDR2 YFSETQ. The DNA for the CDR3 is TGCGCCAGCAGCTTGCCCCAGGGGGGTAACCAAGAGACCCAGTACTTC. Its translation: CASSLPQGGNQETQYF.

The rearrangement links TRBV5-1 to TRBJ2-7, with 8 bases identical to TRBD2. The CDR3 loop spans 14 amino acids. Germline V gene lookup returns CDR1 SGHRS and CDR2 YFSETQ. The J segment lost 0 bases and the V segment lost 6 bases, leaving 5 bases of the junction unmatched. The CDR3 bases are TGCGCCAGCAACCAGCGGGGGAACTCCTACGAGCAGTACTTC. This encodes CASNQRGNSYEQYF.

Concerning this clone: A junction boundary mismatches the germline segment, possibly from a read error. The chain couples TRBV5-5 to TRBJ1-5; 8 nucleotides align to TRBD1. Germline V lookup: CDR1 SGHKS, CDR2 YYEKEE (reference sequence). The CDR3 covers 15 residues. The CDR3 region is CASSSRTGYNEPQHF. CDR3 coding DNA: TGTGCCAGCAGCTCGCGGACAGGGTACAATGAGCCCCAGCATTTT.

The chain employs TRBV2 and TRBJ1-2, with a weak D call TRBD1 (6 bases). The CDR3 sequence is 13 residues long. Looked up from germline, CDR1 is SNHLY and CDR2 is FYNNEI. The V end lost 5 bases, the J end lost 4 bases, and 11 bases lay between the germline ends. The CDR3 here is CASSRQVPYGYTF. CDR3 sequence (DNA): TGTGCCAGCAGTCGACAGGTCCCCTATGGCTACACCTTC.

The count of this clone is one. The chain employs TRBV7-2 and TRBJ2-7; 8 nucleotides line up with TRBD1. This CDR3 has 14 residues. The V segment lost 5 bases and the J segment 3 bases; nucleotides outside the gene matches: 6. CDR1 is SGHTA and CDR2 is FQGNSA in the germline V gene. CDR3 DNA: TGTGCCAGCAGCCTTTCCAGGGGGCTCTACGAGCAGTACTTC. It translates to CASSLSRGLYEQYF.

V is TRBV14 and J is TRBJ2-1, with 8 bases matching TRBD1. V was clipped by 6 bases and J by 6 bases; unmatched bases: 10. This CDR3 is built from 15 residues. Per germline, CDR1 SGHDN and CDR2 FVKESK. The CDR3 DNA sequence: TGTGCCAGCAGGATCGGACAGGGCGTAGTCAATGAGCAGTTCTTC. Amino acids: CASRIGQGVVNEQFF.

The chain employs TRBV11-2 and TRBJ1-3; possible D gene TRBD1, 6 bases. The V end was cut by 5 bases, the J end by 5 bases, with 13 bases between. The CDR3 sequence is 14 residues long. Germline assignment: CDR1 SGHAT and CDR2 FQNNGV. The CDR3 spells CASSQDSGRNTIYF. CDR3 coding DNA: TGTGCCAGCAGCCAGGACAGTGGAAGAAACACCATATATTTT. Full variable domain (missing parts from reference TRBV11-2 and TRBJ1-3): EAGVAQSPRYKIIEKRQSVAFWCNPISGHATLYWYQQILGQGPKLLIQFQNNGVVDDSQLPKDRFSAERLKGVDSTLKIQPAKLEDSAVYLCASSQDSGRNTIYFGEGSWLTVV.

The rearrangement uses TRBV27 and TRBJ2-7; 9 bases map to TRBD1. V lost 5 bases and J lost 6; bases outside the gene matches: 14. The CDR3 contains 16 residues. Germline CDR1 and CDR2: MNHEY and SMNVEV (reference sequence). CDR3 protein: CASSPWGGQGAGEQYF. The CDR3 coding sequence is TGTGCCAGCAGTCCTTGGGGGGGACAGGGCGCCGGCGAGCAGTACTTC.

The rearrangement joins TRBV2 to TRBJ1-2, with 9 bases identical to TRBD1. CDR1 and CDR2 from the germline V gene are SNHLY and FYNNEI. V dropped 7 bases and J dropped 3; count of bases not matched to a gene: 6. The CDR3 is 14 amino acids. The CDR3 bases are TGTGCCAGCACCGGGACAGGGAGCTACTATGGCTACACCTTC. Residues: CASTGTGSYYGYTF.

This clone was picked up one time. J is TRBJ1-2 and V is TRBV7-2; D is unclear. The CDR3 loop spans 13 amino acids. Germline values: CDR1 SGHTA, CDR2 FQGNSA. V dropped 5 bases and J dropped 4 bases, with 11 bases sitting between them. CDR3 loop: CASSPQSSYGYTF. The CDR3 nucleotides are TGTGCCAGCAGCCCCCAGTCCAGCTATGGCTACACCTTC.

The chain uses TRBV7-6 and TRBJ1-1; 10 bases are shared with TRBD1. The ends lost 3 bases at V and 0 bases at J; junction bases unmatched: 4. The CDR3 contains 16 residues. Per the germline V gene, CDR1 is SGHVS and CDR2 is FNYEAQ. CDR3 sequence (DNA): TGTGCCAGCAGCTTCGGGACAGGGGATATGAACACTGAAGCTTTCTTT. Translated, it gives CASSFGTGDMNTEAFF.

This clone turned up a few times. The chain carries TRBV5-4 and TRBJ1-2, with D maybe TRBD1 (5 bases). CDR3 length: 12 residues. With 1 base removed from V and 7 bases from J, the gap between germline ends came to 8 bases. CDR1 and CDR2 (germline): SGHNT, YYREEE (reference sequence). Written as DNA, the CDR3 is TGTGCCAGCAGCTTGTGGGGCGGTGGCTACACCTTC. Protein: CASSLWGGGYTF.

The genes are TRBV14 and TRBJ2-2; 12 bases line up with TRBD1. Germline V gene sequence: CDR1 SGHDN, CDR2 FVKESK. The CDR3 loop spans 16 amino acids. Trimming cost V 4 bases and J 5 bases; bases outside gene matches: 5. The CDR3 sequence: CASSPWGQGATGELFF. The DNA of the CDR3 is TGTGCCAGCAGCCCCTGGGGACAGGGGGCGACCGGGGAGCTGTTTTTT.

This rearrangement joins TRBV11-3 to TRBJ2-3, with TRBD1 as a possible D gene (5 bases). Per the germline V gene, CDR1 is SGHNT and CDR2 is YENEEA. The CDR3 is 14 residues long. Trimming left V 2 bases short and J 2 bases short, with 8 bases between. CDR3: CASSLKGATDTQYF. The CDR3 DNA follows: TGTGCCAGCAGCTTAAAAGGGGCCACAGATACGCAGTATTTT.

This chain uses TRBV29-1 with TRBJ1-2; a possible D gene is TRBD1 (6 bases). The V gene's germline CDR1 is SQVTM and CDR2 ANQGSEA. The V end lost 1 base, the J end lost 5 bases, and 14 bases lay between the germline ends. This CDR3 has 14 residues. The CDR3 coding sequence is TGCAGCGTTGAAGGGGGAGGGGGGACGTATGGCTACACCTTC. Translation gives CSVEGGGGTYGYTF.

CDR3 residues: CASSPGTSGGRETQYF. CDR3 DNA sequence: TGTGCCAGCAGCCCCGGGACTAGCGGGGGGCGGGAGACCCAGTACTTC. The genes are TRBV5-4 and TRBJ2-5, with 15 bases lining up with TRBD2. This CDR3 contains 16 residues. Losses at the gene ends were 4 bases for V and 5 bases for J; bases not matched to a gene: 6. Germline lookup yields CDR1 SGHNT and CDR2 YYREEE (reference sequence).

The CDR3 loop is CASSLRRASGRSYEQYF. In DNA form, the CDR3 reads TGTGCCAGCAGCTTACGTAGGGCTAGCGGGAGGTCCTACGAGCAGTACTTC. The chain employs TRBV13 and TRBJ2-7, with 11 bases aligning to TRBD2. CDR3 size: 17 residues. The germline V gene encodes CDR1 PRHDT and CDR2 FYEKMQ (reference sequence). V lost 2 bases and J lost 1; bases outside the gene matches: 7. The full variable domain, with the rest looked up from reference TRBV13 and TRBJ2-7, is AAGVIQSPRHLIKEKRETATLKCYPIPRHDTVYWYQQGPGQDPQFLISFYEKMQSDKGSIPDRFSAQQFSDYHSELNMSSLELGDSALYFCASSLRRASGRSYEQYFGPGTRLTVT.